Below, 25 T cell receptor beta chains from the same sample are listed, as sequenced in a study of brain T cells in children with intractable seizures. Sequencing used immunoSEQ multiplex PCR; TCRdb keeps in-frame clones, though not all of them. The profile covers roughly 69,000 clones, with roughly 95% appearing a single time and 0.35% to 0.4% taken by the ten largest. Sequences were derived from peripheral blood, sampled at surgery. These receptors were collected from a boy less than two years old with focal cortical dysplasia and intractable seizures.

The chain employs TRBV11-2 and TRBJ2-7; 14 positions match TRBD2. This CDR3 has 14 residues. J lost 4 bases, V lost 5 bases, and 1 base had no gene match. CDR1 and CDR2 from the germline V gene are SGHAT and FQNNGV. CDR3 nucleotides: TGTGCCAGCAGCAGGACTAGCGGGAGGTACGAGCAGTACTTC. It is translated as CASSRTSGRYEQYF.

The chain is built from TRBV19 and TRBJ2-7; tentative D call: TRBD1 (5 bases). Per the germline V gene, CDR1 is LNHDA and CDR2 is SQIVND (reference sequence). The germline V and J ends were trimmed by 6 bases and 0 bases, with 12 bases remaining between them. The CDR3 loop spans 14 amino acids. CDR3 region: CASSFTGRSYEQYF. CDR3 sequence (DNA): TGTGCCAGTAGCTTCACAGGTCGCTCCTACGAGCAGTACTTC.

The chain is built from TRBV6-6 and TRBJ1-1; 10 nucleotides align to TRBD1. The V and J ends lost 6 bases and 1 base, in that order; junction bases with no gene match: 5. The CDR3 consists of 15 residues. Germline V CDR1 and CDR2: MNHNY, SVGAGI (reference sequence). CDR3 amino acids: CASSPRTGGNTEAFF. CDR3 nucleotide sequence: TGTGCCAGCAGCCCTCGGACAGGGGGGAACACTGAAGCTTTCTTT.

This chain connects TRBV6-5 to TRBJ2-7; TRBD1 matches 8 bases. The CDR3 is 15 residues long. Germline lookup yields CDR1 MNHEY and CDR2 SVGAGI. J gave up 2 bases and V 6 bases, and 9 bases lay outside the gene matches. As DNA, the CDR3 is TGTGCCAGCAGGGGAAATCCAGGGGGCGCCTACGAGCAGTACTTC. Protein sequence: CASRGNPGGAYEQYF.

This clone was seen a single time. V usage is TRBV5-1 and J usage is TRBJ1-1; D is uncertain. This CDR3 is 15 amino acids long. V lost 2 bases, J lost 4 bases, and 15 bases lay in between. The germline CDR1 and CDR2 sequences are SGHRS and YFSETQ. The CDR3 nucleotides are TGCGCCAGCAGCTTTCAGGAAATGATTAGCACTGAAGCTTTCTTT. It codes for CASSFQEMISTEAFF.

The chain is built from TRBV19 and TRBJ2-1, with 7 bases fitting TRBD2. The CDR3 length is 14 residues. V shed 4 bases and J 5 bases; nucleotides not matched to a gene: 5. Germline CDR1 reads LNHDA; CDR2 reads SQIVND (reference sequence). CDR3 DNA sequence: TGTGCCAGTAGTACTCGGACTAGGAACAATGAGCAGTTCTTC. This gives the protein CASSTRTRNNEQFF.

V is TRBV5-1 and J is TRBJ1-2; 8 nucleotides line up with TRBD1. Germline CDR1 is SGHRS and CDR2 is YFSETQ. The CDR3 spans 12 residues. Germline trimming cut 3 bases from V and 6 bases from J; bases unmatched to any gene: 1. CDR3 in DNA: TGCGCCAGCAGCTCGGACAGGGATGGCTACACCTTC. This sequence encodes CASSSDRDGYTF.

V gene TRBV29-1 combines with J gene TRBJ2-7; no clear D. Germline values: CDR1 SQVTM, CDR2 ANQGSEA. Trimming removed 6 bases at V and 0 bases at J, with 18 bases between. The CDR3 runs to 15 residues. The CDR3 is CSVTLYKESSYEQYF. The DNA for the CDR3 is TGCAGCGTGACGCTATACAAGGAGAGCTCCTACGAGCAGTACTTC.

V gene TRBV7-6 combines with J gene TRBJ2-2; a possible D gene is TRBD1 (5 bases). V was shortened by 1 base and J by 12 bases, with 18 bases between the two germline ends. This CDR3 is built from 15 residues. Per the germline V gene, CDR1 is SGHVS and CDR2 is FNYEAQ. The CDR3: CASSLVAEGEGKLFF. In DNA form, the CDR3 reads TGTGCCAGCAGCTTAGTCGCCGAAGGGGAAGGAAAGCTGTTTTTT.

J is TRBJ1-2 and V is TRBV5-4; D is perhaps TRBD1 (6 bases). Germline V gene lookup returns CDR1 SGHNT and CDR2 YYREEE (reference sequence). This CDR3 is built from 15 residues. V lost 0 bases, J lost 6 bases, and 15 bases lay in between. The CDR3 DNA is TGTGCCAGCAGCTTGGCCGGGGGGGGCGGGAATGGCTACACCTTC. Translation: CASSLAGGGGNGYTF.

The chain carries TRBV28 and TRBJ1-6, with D tentatively TRBD1 (6 bases). Trimming took off 6 bases at V and 3 bases at J, with 21 bases between the two ends. Germline CDR1 and CDR2: MDHEN and SYDVKM. The CDR3 sequence is 18 residues long. This CDR3 is CASSLPRDTKNYNSPLHF. Written as DNA, the CDR3 is TGTGCCAGCAGCCTACCGAGGGACACCAAGAACTATAATTCACCCCTCCACTTT.

The rearrangement uses TRBV7-7 and TRBJ2-5; TRBD2 aligns across 10 bases. The CDR3 contains 16 residues. J lost 1 base, V lost 1 base, and 3 bases had no gene match. Germline V CDR1 and CDR2: SSHAT, FNYEAQ (reference sequence). CDR3: CASSLGLAGPQETQYF. The DNA of the CDR3 is TGTGCCAGCAGCTTAGGACTAGCGGGCCCCCAAGAGACCCAGTACTTC.

This clone is a singleton in its sample. The chain has TRBV11-2 and TRBJ2-1; D is unresolved. Trimming took off 0 bases at V and 4 bases at J, with 10 bases between the two ends. The V gene's germline CDR1 is SGHAT and CDR2 FQNNGV. The CDR3 is made up of 15 amino acids. The CDR3 nucleotides read TGTGCCAGCAGCTTAGATGTTCTGGATTACAATGAGCAGTTCTTC. Translation gives CASSLDVLDYNEQFF.

The chain combines TRBV18 with TRBJ1-2, with 9 bases lining up with TRBD1. Germline V gene sequence: CDR1 KGHSH, CDR2 LQKENI. The CDR3 extends over 14 amino acids. The trim removed 0 bases at V and 4 bases at J, leaving 0 bases unmatched. CDR3 nucleotide sequence: TGTGCCAGCTCACCACCGGGACAGGGCTATGGCTACACCTTC. Translated: CASSPPGQGYGYTF.

Remarks on this clone: The same CDR3 can be traced to other DNA sequences in this sample. The CDR3 coding sequence is TGTGCCAGCAGCCAAGATATCCTAGCGGTTAACACCGGGGAGCTGTTTTTT. Protein product: CASSQDILAVNTGELFF. The V and J genes are TRBV3-1 (or the pseudogene TRBV3-2) and TRBJ2-2, with 7 bases fitting TRBD2. Germline V gene lookup returns CDR1 LGHDT and CDR2 YNNKEL (reference sequence). There are 17 residues in the CDR3. Trimming cost V 0 bases and J 2 bases; bases outside gene matches: 6.

This clone was detected once. This chain connects TRBV18 to TRBJ2-1, with TRBD1 matching over 9 bases. This CDR3 has 16 amino acids. V lost 3 bases and J lost 2; bases outside the gene matches: 5. CDR1 is KGHSH, CDR2 LQKENI, per germline. CDR3 amino acids: CASSPSGQGTYNEQFF. CDR3 DNA sequence: TGTGCCAGCTCACCGTCGGGACAGGGCACCTACAATGAGCAGTTCTTC.

The genes are TRBV6-5 and TRBJ1-4; D is unclear. Trimming cost V 7 bases and J 5 bases, with 11 bases left between them. Germline CDR1 and CDR2: MNHEY and SVGAGI. CDR3 size: 13 residues. This CDR3 is CASIGNGNEKLFF. The CDR3 nucleotides are TGTGCCAGCATAGGGAACGGGAATGAAAAACTGTTTTTT.

The chain uses TRBV11-1 and TRBJ1-1; D remains ambiguous. The length of the CDR3 is 13 residues. V lost 1 base and J 4 bases, leaving 7 bases between the germline ends. Per the germline V gene, CDR1 is SGHAT and CDR2 is FQDESV (reference sequence). CDR3 residues: CASSLGAGTEAFF. CDR3 DNA: TGTGCCAGCAGCTTAGGTGCGGGCACTGAAGCTTTCTTT.

This sequence joins TRBV5-1 and TRBJ2-3, with D uncertain. This CDR3 spans 11 amino acids. V was shortened by 7 bases and J by 6 bases, with 9 bases between the two germline ends. Germline assignment: CDR1 SGHRS and CDR2 YFSETQ. For the CDR3, the DNA is TGCGCCAGCGGAAAAGGTGATACGCAGTATTTT. As protein: CASGKGDTQYF.

This chain joins TRBV24-1 and TRBJ2-1, with TRBD2 matching 9 bases. The germline CDR1 and CDR2 sequences are KGHDR and SFDVKD. After removal of 6 bases from V and 6 bases from J, the junction contained 2 bases not matched to a gene. This CDR3 comprises 13 residues. CDR3 DNA sequence: TGTGCCACCAGTTCGCGGGGGGGCAATGAGCAGTTCTTC. Translation gives CATSSRGGNEQFF.

J is TRBJ2-2 and V is TRBV19; TRBD2 matches at 8 bases. The germline V gene has CDR1 LNHDA and CDR2 SQIVND (reference sequence). The J segment lost 5 bases and the V segment lost 5 bases, leaving 13 bases of the junction unmatched. The CDR3 is 17 residues long. The DNA for the CDR3 is TGTGCCAGTAGTCGTACCCTTTCCGGGACTAGAACCGGGGAGCTGTTTTTT. Encoded protein: CASSRTLSGTRTGELFF.

The V and J genes are TRBV3-1 (or the pseudogene TRBV3-2) and TRBJ2-3, with TRBD2 matching 7 bases. This CDR3 is 15 amino acids long. Germline trimming cut 1 base from V and 7 bases from J; bases unmatched to any gene: 8. Germline CDR1 and CDR2: LGHDT and YNNKEL (reference sequence). The CDR3 DNA follows: TGTGCCAGCAGCCAAGGTGCGGGAGCCGGGAATACGCAGTATTTT. Translating it yields CASSQGAGAGNTQYF.

This clone was recorded only once. The chain joins TRBV14 to TRBJ2-7, with unresolved D. The CDR3 has 15 residues. V shed 0 bases and J shed 6 bases, with 15 bases lying between them. Germline V CDR1 and CDR2: SGHDN, FVKESK. The CDR3 sequence is CASSQDPGIPSEQYF. CDR3 in DNA: TGTGCCAGCAGCCAAGATCCGGGTATACCAAGCGAGCAGTACTTC.

This clone was recorded a few times. The chain has TRBV2 and TRBJ1-2; D possibly corresponds to TRBD1 (5 bases). Germline CDR1 is SNHLY and CDR2 is FYNNEI. The ends were cut back, 4 bases at V and 7 bases at J, with 16 bases in the middle. The CDR3 length is 14 residues. CDR3 bases: TGTGCCAGCAGTGGGGACTTAGGGGTCTCTGGCTACACCTTC. Its translation: CASSGDLGVSGYTF. The entire variable domain, with the rest obtained from reference TRBV2 and TRBJ1-2, is as follows: EPEVTQTPSHQVTQMGQEVILRCVPISNHLYFYWYRQILGQKVEFLVSFYNNEISEKSEIFDDQFSVERPDGSNFTLKIRSTKLEDSAMYFCASSGDLGVSGYTFGSGTRLTVV.

In its sample, this clone was seen once. This rearrangement joins TRBV11-2 to TRBJ2-7; TRBD1 agrees at 7 bases. The CDR3 length is 12 residues. J was trimmed by 4 bases and V by 3 bases; bases with no gene match: 0. Germline values: CDR1 SGHAT, CDR2 FQNNGV. This CDR3 reads CASSLTGYEQYF. In nucleotides, the CDR3 is TGTGCCAGCAGCTTGACAGGGTACGAGCAGTACTTC.